This is a list of T cell receptor beta chains from one sample in a study of T cells in narcolepsy. Assay: immunoSEQ multiplex PCR; the TCRdb copy retains only in-frame clones and omits some. This table has about 30,000 clones, approximately 80% appearing once. Sequences were obtained from CD45RA- memory CD4+ T cells from PBMCs. The receptors here all came from a human donor with narcolepsy. Both conserved end residues are part of each CDR3. D genes are given only for firm matches. Clone size, where shown, is once, few, many, or a class for clones that have expanded.

V: TRBV9
size: .
D: .
J: TRBJ2-1
DNA: TGTGCCAGCAGCGTCGGGACCGCGAGATACAATGAGCAGTTCTTC
CDR3: CASSVGTARYNEQFF

V: TRBV4-1
size: .
D: .
J: TRBJ2-1
DNA: TGCGCCAGCAGCCAACTCGACATGGTCTCCTACAATGAGCAGTTCTTC
CDR3: CASSQLDMVSYNEQFF

V: TRBV5-1
size: .
D: TRBD1
J: TRBJ2-5
DNA: TGCGCCAGCAGCTTCGGGGACAGGGCCGGCGAGACCCAGTACTTC
CDR3: CASSFGDRAGETQYF

V: TRBV6-6
size: .
D: .
J: TRBJ1-1
DNA: TGTGCCAGCAGCCCTCAAGCGGGGCGTGAAGCTTTCTTT
CDR3: CASSPQAGREAFF

V: TRBV5-4
size: once
D: .
J: TRBJ2-7
DNA: TGTGCCAGCAGCAGACAGAGCCCAGGGTACGAGCAGTACTTC
CDR3: CASSRQSPGYEQYF

V: TRBV5-1
size: once
D: .
J: TRBJ2-3
DNA: TGCGCCAGCAGCTTGACAGATACGCAGTATTTT
CDR3: CASSLTDTQYF

V: TRBV5-4
size: .
D: .
J: TRBJ2-3
DNA: TGTGCCAGCAGTCCAGATGCGGGTGGCACAGATACGCAGTATTTT
CDR3: CASSPDAGGTDTQYF

V: TRBV14
size: .
D: .
J: TRBJ2-5
DNA: TGTGCCAGCAGCCGGCAGGGCTCCCAGTACTTC
CDR3: CASSRQGSQYF

V: TRBV2
size: .
D: TRBD1
J: TRBJ2-5
DNA: TGTGCCAGCAGAGAACAGGGGGCAGCGAAGACCCAGTACTTC
CDR3: CASREQGAAKTQYF

V: TRBV5-4
size: .
D: .
J: TRBJ1-2
DNA: TGTGCCAGCAGCGTGGATCCTAACTATGGCTACACCTTC
CDR3: CASSVDPNYGYTF

V: TRBV19
size: .
D: .
J: TRBJ1-2
DNA: TGTGCCAGTAGTGACAGCTCCAGTGGTAACTATGGCTACACCTTC
CDR3: CASSDSSSGNYGYTF

V: TRBV19
size: .
D: .
J: TRBJ1-1
DNA: TGTGCCAGTAGTATAGAGTTAAACACTGAAGCTTCCTTT
CDR3: CASSIELNTEASF

V: TRBV5-6
size: .
D: .
J: TRBJ1-1
DNA: TGTGCCAGCAGCTTATTCTTATCTCGCCCTGAAGCTTTCTTT
CDR3: CASSLFLSRPEAFF

V: TRBV6-5
size: .
D: TRBD1
J: TRBJ1-2
DNA: TGTGCCAGCAGGGAAACGTCGACAGGGAGGAGCGGCTACACCTTC
CDR3: CASRETSTGRSGYTF

V: TRBV9
size: .
D: TRBD2
J: TRBJ2-1
DNA: TGTGCCAGCAGCGTAGACCCTACTAGCGGGGTCTTGAATGAGCAGTTCTTC
CDR3: CASSVDPTSGVLNEQFF

V: TRBV23-1
size: .
D: .
J: TRBJ1-3
DNA: TGCGCCAGAAGGGTCAACCGGAACACCATATATTTT
CDR3: CARRVNRNTIYF

V: TRBV5-8
size: .
D: .
J: TRBJ2-1
DNA: TGTGCCAGCGCCCCGGGGCAGGGCACATACTCCTACAATGAGCAGTTCTTC
CDR3: CASAPGQGTYSYNEQFF

V: TRBV6-4
size: .
D: .
J: TRBJ1-3
DNA: TGTGCCAGCAAACAAGAACACTCTACTGGAAACACCATATATTTT
CDR3: CASKQEHSTGNTIYF

V: TRBV9
size: .
D: .
J: TRBJ2-1
DNA: TGTGCCAGCAGTCCAACGGGCGGGGGCGTTTACAATGAGCAGTTCTTC
CDR3: CASSPTGGGVYNEQFF

V: TRBV11-3
size: .
D: .
J: TRBJ2-1
DNA: TGTGCCAGCAGCTGGGACACGTCGACCCACAATGAGCAGTTCTTC
CDR3: CASSWDTSTHNEQFF

V: TRBV14
size: few
D: .
J: TRBJ2-7
DNA: TGTGCCAGCAGCCAAGATACCGAGTACGAGCAGTACTTC
CDR3: CASSQDTEYEQYF

V: TRBV5-8
size: once
D: .
J: TRBJ2-7
DNA: TGTGCCAGCAGCCCGCGGGGGGGACAGGCCTACGAGCAGTACTTC
CDR3: CASSPRGGQAYEQYF

V: TRBV10-1
size: once
D: .
J: TRBJ2-3
DNA: TGCGCCAGCAGTGGACTATCTAGGGGCACAGATACGCAGTATTTT
CDR3: CASSGLSRGTDTQYF

V: TRBV11-3
size: .
D: .
J: TRBJ1-4
DNA: .
CDR3: CASSFGAGAGEKLFF

V: TRBV11-3
size: few
D: .
J: TRBJ2-7
DNA: TGTGCCAGCAGCTTAGAACAGGGCAGCGAGCAGTACTTC
CDR3: CASSLEQGSEQYF

V: TRBV5-1
size: .
D: .
J: TRBJ1-1
DNA: TGCGCCAGCAGCTCGCAGGGGACTGAAGCTTTCTTT
CDR3: CASSSQGTEAFF

V: TRBV7-2
size: .
D: .
J: TRBJ2-5
DNA: TGTGCCAGCAGCTTAGACCAAGAGACCCAGTACTTC
CDR3: CASSLDQETQYF

V: TRBV6-1
size: .
D: TRBD1
J: TRBJ1-5
DNA: TGTGCCAGCATTACCCTGGGCAGGGGGCAGCCCCAGCATTTT
CDR3: CASITLGRGQPQHF

V: TRBV7-9
size: .
D: TRBD2
J: TRBJ2-3
DNA: TGTGCCAGCACCCTTAGCGGGGGGGCGACAGATACGCAGTATTTT
CDR3: CASTLSGGATDTQYF

V: TRBV6-5
size: .
D: TRBD1
J: TRBJ2-1
DNA: TGTGCCAGCAGTTCTACAGGGGGGAATGAGCAGTTCTTC
CDR3: CASSSTGGNEQFF

V: TRBV2
size: few
D: .
J: TRBJ1-2
DNA: TGTGCCAGCAGCGATGACAGCTTCTATGGCTACACCTTC
CDR3: CASSDDSFYGYTF

V: TRBV29-1
size: .
D: .
J: TRBJ1-1
DNA: TGCAGCGTCTTGGGGGGTGAAGCTTTCTTT
CDR3: CSVLGGEAFF

V: TRBV30
size: .
D: TRBD1
J: TRBJ1-2
DNA: TGTGCCTGGAGTGACCCGGGACAGGATTTTAGAGGCATAGCTGGCTACACCTTC
CDR3: CAWSDPGQDFRGIAGYTF

V: TRBV28
size: .
D: TRBD1
J: TRBJ1-5
DNA: TGTGCCACCGACAAGGGGGCACGGCAGCCCCAGCATTTT
CDR3: CATDKGARQPQHF

V: TRBV4-3
size: .
D: .
J: TRBJ2-5
DNA: TGCGCCAGCAAGACCGCCCACAACCAAGAGACCCAGTACTTC
CDR3: CASKTAHNQETQYF

V: TRBV6-1
size: .
D: .
J: TRBJ1-6
DNA: TGTGCCAGCAGTGATAGGCTGGGCGTGCAGGGCGCACAATCACCCCTCCACTTT
CDR3: CASSDRLGVQGAQSPLHF

V: TRBV29-1
size: once
D: .
J: TRBJ2-4
DNA: TGCAGCGTTGAACCTCCCGGTAAAAACATTCAGTACTTC
CDR3: CSVEPPGKNIQYF

V: TRBV7-2
size: once
D: .
J: TRBJ1-2
DNA: TGTGCCAGCAGCCCTGCTGGGCGATATGTCTATGGCTACACCTTC
CDR3: CASSPAGRYVYGYTF

V: TRBV7-8
size: once
D: .
J: TRBJ1-1
DNA: TGTGCCAGCAGCTCCAACAGGGCCGGTGAAGCTTTCTTT
CDR3: CASSSNRAGEAFF

V: TRBV9
size: .
D: .
J: TRBJ2-1
DNA: TGTGCCAGCAGCGTCAGCTCGGGCGGGGTGGATGAGCAGTTCTTC
CDR3: CASSVSSGGVDEQFF

V: TRBV7-2
size: .
D: .
J: TRBJ2-7
DNA: TGTGCCAGCAGCTTAGTCGGCTACGAGCAGTACTTC
CDR3: CASSLVGYEQYF

V: TRBV7-8
size: .
D: .
J: TRBJ1-6
DNA: TGTGCCAGCAGCTTCGATAATTCACCCCTCCACTTT
CDR3: CASSFDNSPLHF

V: TRBV2
size: .
D: .
J: TRBJ2-5
DNA: TGTGCCAGCAGTGAATCGTATCCGGCAGAAGAGACCCAGTACTTC
CDR3: CASSESYPAEETQYF

V: TRBV5-1
size: .
D: TRBD1
J: TRBJ2-2
DNA: TGCGCCAGCACCCCCCAGGGACAGGGGCCCGGGGAGCTGTTTTTT
CDR3: CASTPQGQGPGELFF

V: TRBV2
size: .
D: TRBD2
J: TRBJ2-3
DNA: TGTGCCAGCACTAGCGGGGGGACCACAGATACGCAGTATTTT
CDR3: CASTSGGTTDTQYF

V: TRBV14
size: .
D: .
J: TRBJ2-5
DNA: TGTGCCAGCAGCCAAGAACCAAATGAAGAGACCCAGTACTTC
CDR3: CASSQEPNEETQYF

V: TRBV5-4
size: few
D: TRBD1
J: TRBJ2-7
DNA: TGTGCCAGCAGCATTTACAGGGGCGGGGAGCAGTACTTC
CDR3: CASSIYRGGEQYF

V: TRBV7-9
size: .
D: .
J: TRBJ1-5
DNA: TGTGCCAGCCAGGACAGAGCCGATCAGCCCCAGCATTTT
CDR3: CASQDRADQPQHF

V: TRBV30
size: .
D: .
J: TRBJ1-1
DNA: TGTGCCTGGAGTGCTCCTTTAGTGAACACTGAAGCTTTCTTT
CDR3: CAWSAPLVNTEAFF

V: TRBV28
size: .
D: .
J: TRBJ2-7
DNA: TGTGCCAGCACCCCGGACAGCCGCTCCTACGAGCAGTACTTC
CDR3: CASTPDSRSYEQYF

V: TRBV2
size: .
D: TRBD2
J: TRBJ2-2
DNA: TGTGCCAGCAGTGACCAACTAGCGTATACGGAGGACACCGGGGAGCTGTTTTTT
CDR3: CASSDQLAYTEDTGELFF